Reported below is one TCR beta chain. The antigen is not known. These data originate in a study of cytomegalovirus exposure and HLA in healthy donors. Study-level findings and limits: TCR beta chains associated with HLA were, in a later analysis, more clonally expanded than equally common others. DRB1 had the most TCR associations and HLA-C the fewest, a later analysis found, with rates varying by HLA locus.

The primer mix had 60 Vbeta and 13 Jbeta primers. Profiled with immunoSEQ multiplex PCR; TCRdb holds only in-frame clones, not every one. Here the sample spans approximately 130,000 clones, under 90% being singletons. Per the germline V gene, CDR1 is MNHNS and CDR2 is SASEGT. This CDR3 contains 18 residues. Trimming took 3 bases from V and 3 from J; bases not matched to a gene: 17. Sequenced material: PBMCs. The chain has TRBV6-1 and TRBJ2-7; TRBD1 aligns across 7 bases. The origin of this receptor is a middle-aged woman in good health and CMV-seronegative. The DNA for the CDR3 is TGTGCCAGCAGTGACCTATATATCCACCGGGACAGAGACTACGAGCAGTACTTC. Encoded protein: CASSDLYIHRDRDYEQYF.